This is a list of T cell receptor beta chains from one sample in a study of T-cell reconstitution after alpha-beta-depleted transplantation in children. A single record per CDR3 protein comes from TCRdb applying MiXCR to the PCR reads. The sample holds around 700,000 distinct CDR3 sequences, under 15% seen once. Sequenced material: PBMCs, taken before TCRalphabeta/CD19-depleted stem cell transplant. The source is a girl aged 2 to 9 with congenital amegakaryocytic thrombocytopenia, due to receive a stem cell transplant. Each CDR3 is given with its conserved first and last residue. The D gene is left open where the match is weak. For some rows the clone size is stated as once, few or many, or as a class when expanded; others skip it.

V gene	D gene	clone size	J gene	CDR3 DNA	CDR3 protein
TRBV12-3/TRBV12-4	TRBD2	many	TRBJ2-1	TGTGCCAGCAGAGGACTAGCGGGAGTTTACTACAATGAGCAGTTCTTC	CASRGLAGVYYNEQFF
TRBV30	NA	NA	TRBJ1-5	TGTGCCTGGAGTGACGGGGACAATCAGCCCCAGCATTTT	CAWSDGDNQPQHF
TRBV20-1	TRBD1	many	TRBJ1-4	TGCAGTGCCCTCAGCGGGACAGGGAAGTGGAAACTGTTTTTT	CSALSGTGKWKLFF
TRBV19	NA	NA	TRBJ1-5	TGTGCCAGTAGTATCACAGTTTTCGATCAGCCCCAGCATTTT	CASSITVFDQPQHF
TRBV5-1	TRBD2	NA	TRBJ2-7	TGCGCCAGCAGCCGGAGACTAGCGGGAGGCATTCCACCCTCCTACGAGCAGTACTTC	CASSRRLAGGIPPSYEQYF
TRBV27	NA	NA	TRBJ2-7	TGTGCCAGCAGCAAACTTTCGACCGGGGCTTCCTACGAGCAGTACTTC	CASSKLSTGASYEQYF
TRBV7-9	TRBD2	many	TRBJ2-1	TGTGCCAGCAGCTCGCGGGGGGTCTCCTACAATGAGCAGTTCTTC	CASSSRGVSYNEQFF
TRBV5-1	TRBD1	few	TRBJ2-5	TGCGCCAGCAGCCCCGGGACAGGGAACCAAGAGACCCAGTACTTC	CASSPGTGNQETQYF
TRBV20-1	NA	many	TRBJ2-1	TGCAGTGCTAGAGACATCGGGGGAAATGAGCAGTTCTTC	CSARDIGGNEQFF
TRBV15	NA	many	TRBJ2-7	TGTGCCACCAGCAGAGCTTACGAGCAGTACTTC	CATSRAYEQYF
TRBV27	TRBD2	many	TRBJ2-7	TGTGCCAGCAGTTTGACTAGCGGATACTACGAGCAGTACTTC	CASSLTSGYYEQYF
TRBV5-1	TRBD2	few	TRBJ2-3	TGCGCCAGCAGAAGCAGCGGGAGGTTCACAGATACGCAGTATTTT	CASRSSGRFTDTQYF